The 12 T cell receptor beta chains presented below share a single source sample, sequenced in a study of beta chain features in type 1 diabetes. Study-wide points: Shorter TCRB CDR3s, moderately but significantly so, marked every one of the four CD4+ subsets in Type 1 diabetes patients.

What was sequenced were expressed TCRB transcripts, since all of the isolated RNA had been reverse transcribed. Generated by immunoSEQ multiplex PCR, the TCRdb table keeps only in-frame clones and is missing some. Here the sample spans roughly 180,000 clones, 6% to 9% being singletons. For these TCRs, the target antigens are not known. Sequencing was carried out using central memory CD4+ T cells from blood. Receptors originate from a man aged 18 to 29 with type 1 diabetes.

This clone has at least ten counts. The chain uses TRBV10-3 and TRBJ1-4; 8 positions match TRBD1. Germline V gene data show CDR1 as ENHRY and CDR2 as SYGVKD. This CDR3 is 15 amino acids long. After removal of 3 bases from V and 6 bases from J, the junction contained 6 bases not matched to a gene. The DNA for the CDR3 is TGTGCCATCAGTGATAGCAGGGGGCCGGATGAAAAACTGTTTTTT. Translated, it gives CAISDSRGPDEKLFF.

This clone has more than one count but fewer than ten. CDR3 residues: CASSSQVRYGYTF. CDR3 sequence (DNA): TGTGCCAGCAGTTCACAGGTCCGCTATGGCTACACCTTC. The chain uses TRBV28 and TRBJ1-2, with a tentative D call TRBD1 (5 bases). The CDR3 spans 13 residues. V lost 4 bases and J lost 4, with 10 bases in between. Germline V gene sequence: CDR1 MDHEN, CDR2 SYDVKM.

This clone was picked up a small number of times. The chain is built from TRBV28 and TRBJ2-7, with D maybe TRBD1 (5 bases). This CDR3 region has 20 residues. The germline V gene has CDR1 MDHEN and CDR2 SYDVKM. The ends were cut back, 6 bases at V and 6 bases at J, with 36 bases in the middle. This chain's CDR3 is CASSLTPVRAGPSVLVEQYF. CDR3 bases: TGTGCCAGCAGCCTAACTCCCGTCCGGGCAGGGCCGAGTGTGTTGGTCGAGCAGTACTTC. Using reference TRBV28 and TRBJ2-7 for the parts outside the CDR3, the full variable domain is DVKVTQSSRYLVKRTGEKVFLECVQDMDHENMFWYRQDPGLGLRLIYFSYDVKMKEKGDIPEGYSVSREKKERFSLILESASTNQTSMYLCASSLTPVRAGPSVLVEQYFGPGTRLTVT.

This rearrangement joins TRBV6-6 to TRBJ2-5; D is perhaps TRBD1 (5 bases). This CDR3 comprises 14 residues. Deletions cut 4 bases from V and 3 bases from J, with 12 bases between. CDR1 and CDR2 (germline): MNHNY, SVGAGI (reference sequence). CDR3 DNA: TGTGCCAGCAGTTTTCCGTTGACAGAAGAGACCCAGTACTTC. It yields the protein CASSFPLTEETQYF.

This clone appeared a few times. The chain joins TRBV11-2 to TRBJ2-5; 13 bases fit TRBD2. V shed 5 bases, J shed 1 base, and the junction held 10 bases outside the gene matches. The CDR3 totals 18 residues. Germline CDR1 and CDR2: SGHAT and FQNNGV. For the CDR3, the DNA is TGTGCCAGCAGCCCCCCCTCCGGGACTAGCGGGATCCAAGAGACCCAGTACTTC. This encodes CASSPPSGTSGIQETQYF.

This clone turned up a few times. The CDR3 nucleotides are TGTGCCAGCAGCTTTACTGACAGACCGATGAACACCGGGGAGCTGTTTTTT. Protein product: CASSFTDRPMNTGELFF. This rearrangement joins TRBV7-2 to TRBJ2-2; D is perhaps TRBD1 (5 bases). The CDR3 runs 17 residues. Germline CDR1 reads SGHTA; CDR2 reads FQGNSA. The ends were cut back, 3 bases at V and 1 base at J, with 15 bases in the middle. The full variable domain, completed using reference TRBV7-2 and TRBJ2-2, is GAGVSQSPSNKVTEKGKDVELRCDPISGHTALYWYRQSLGQGLEFLIYFQGNSAPDKSGLPSDRFSAERTGGSVSTLTIQRTQQEDSAVYLCASSFTDRPMNTGELFFGEGSRLTVL.

This clone has more than one count but fewer than ten. The V and J genes are TRBV30 and TRBJ1-2; D might be TRBD1 (5 bases). V was cut by 2 bases and J by 8 bases, with 18 bases left in between. Germline CDR1 is GTSNPN and CDR2 is SVGIG (reference sequence). The CDR3 runs to 14 residues. This CDR3 reads CAWSSPGGIGGYTF. The CDR3 DNA follows: TGTGCCTGGAGTTCTCCGGGGGGAATAGGGGGCTACACCTTC.

The rearrangement links TRBV30 to TRBJ1-2; the match to TRBD1 covers 10 bases. Germline CDR1 GTSNPN, CDR2 SVGIG (reference sequence). This CDR3 is built from 14 residues. The junction had 3 bases not matched to a gene; V was cut back by 1 base and J by 4 bases. The CDR3 here is CAWSARDRGYGYTF. DNA for the CDR3: TGTGCCTGGAGTGCCCGGGACAGGGGCTATGGCTACACCTTC.

The chain couples TRBV11-2 to TRBJ2-7; weak D call: TRBD2 (6 bases). Trimming removed 4 bases from V and 0 bases from J, with 13 bases in between. Germline V gives CDR1 SGHAT, CDR2 FQNNGV. This CDR3 is 15 amino acids long. The CDR3 sequence is CASSSGLLSSYEQYF. The CDR3 DNA reads TGTGCCAGCAGCTCGGGACTTTTGAGCTCCTACGAGCAGTACTTC.

This clone was seen only a few times. The genes are TRBV27 and TRBJ1-2; 10 bases match TRBD1. The CDR3 length is 19 residues. CDR1 and CDR2 from the germline V gene are MNHEY and SMNVEV (reference sequence). Trimming took 0 bases from V and 1 from J; bases not matched to a gene: 11. The CDR3 spells CASSLSRVPGQGNNYGYTF. The CDR3 bases are TGTGCCAGCAGTTTATCCCGGGTGCCGGGACAGGGGAATAACTATGGCTACACCTTC.

The chain has TRBV25-1 and TRBJ2-1; perhaps TRBD2 as D (6 bases). V was shortened by 5 bases and J by 0 bases, with 8 bases between the two germline ends. The CDR3 is made up of 14 amino acids. Germline V gene sequence: CDR1 MGHDK, CDR2 SYGVNS. This CDR3 reads CASSRAGSYNEQFF. In nucleotides, the CDR3 is TGTGCCAGCAGTCGAGCGGGCTCCTACAATGAGCAGTTCTTC.

This clone came up a few times. The V and J genes are TRBV11-2 and TRBJ2-1; 12 positions agree with TRBD1. The CDR3 has 17 amino acids. V trimming: 5 bases; J trimming: 8 bases; junction bases outside the gene matches: 13. CDR1 is SGHAT, CDR2 FQNNGV, per germline. CDR3 sequence (DNA): TGTGCCAGCAGCCCTCACCCGGGACAGGGGGCTTCGGATGAGCAGTTCTTC. The encoded protein is CASSPHPGQGASDEQFF.